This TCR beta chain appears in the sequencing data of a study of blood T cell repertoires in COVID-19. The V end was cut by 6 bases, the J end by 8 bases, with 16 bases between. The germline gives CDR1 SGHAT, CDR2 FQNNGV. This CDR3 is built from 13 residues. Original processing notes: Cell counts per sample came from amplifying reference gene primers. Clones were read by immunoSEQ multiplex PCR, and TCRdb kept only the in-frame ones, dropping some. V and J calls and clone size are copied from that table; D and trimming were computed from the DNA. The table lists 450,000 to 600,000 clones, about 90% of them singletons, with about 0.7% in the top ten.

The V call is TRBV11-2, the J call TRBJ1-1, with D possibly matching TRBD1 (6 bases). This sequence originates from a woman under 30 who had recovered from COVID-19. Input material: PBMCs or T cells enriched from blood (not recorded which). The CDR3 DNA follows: TGTGCCAGCAGTTCTCTACAGGGCCCAGAAGCTTTCTTT. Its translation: CASSSLQGPEAFF. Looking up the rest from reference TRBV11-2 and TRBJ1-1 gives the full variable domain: EAGVAQSPRYKIIEKRQSVAFWCNPISGHATLYWYQQILGQGPKLLIQFQNNGVVDDSQLPKDRFSAERLKGVDSTLKIQPAKLEDSAVYLCASSSLQGPEAFFGQGTRLTVV.